This TCR beta chain was captured in a study of shared clonotypes between healthy human individuals. Germline V CDR1 and CDR2: MRHNA, SNTAGT. The V and J ends lost 5 bases and 2 bases, in that order; junction bases with no gene match: 11. The CDR3 length is 17 residues. Study conclusions and caveats: Only blood samples were collected, and tissue repertoires likely differ.

In regard to this clone: What it binds is unknown.

This table comes from immunoSEQ multiplex PCR, and its TCRdb copy is limited to in-frame clones, with some not included. Here the sample spans about 670,000 clones, 72% being singletons. Sequencing input: memory CD4+ T cells sorted from blood. As to subset: CD45RA-negative fraction. J is TRBJ2-7 and V is TRBV6-4, with 11 positions matching TRBD1. The TCR was taken from a woman aged 30 to 39 in good health. The CDR3: CASSWDRGKWLTYEQYF. Here the CDR3 DNA reads TGTGCCAGCAGTTGGGACAGGGGGAAGTGGCTAACCTACGAGCAGTACTTC.